The 30 T cell receptor beta chains in this list originate from one sample, sequenced in a study of T-cell memory formation after mild COVID-19. From the 5' RACE reads, TCRdb called clonotypes with MiXCR, one entry per CDR3 protein. The sample records 85,000 to 130,000 distinct CDR3 sequences, about a sixth being singletons. The specimen sequenced was PBMCs or a T cell subset sorted from them (not recorded which). The receptors come from an adult woman who had mild COVID-19 (a few samples of this study predate the infection). Cell type and time point are not known.

The gene calls are TRBV25-1 and TRBJ2-7; D may be TRBD1 (5 bases). Germline-derived CDR1 and CDR2 are MGHDK and SYGVNS. Trimming stripped 2 bases from V and 0 bases from J, with 14 bases between. The CDR3 contains 16 residues. Here the CDR3 reads CASSEGKQVYSYEQYF. CDR3 coding DNA: TGTGCCAGCAGTGAAGGGAAACAGGTCTACTCCTACGAGCAGTACTTC.

The chain has TRBV7-9 and TRBJ2-5; weak D call: TRBD2 (5 bases). V lost 3 bases to trimming and J lost 4 bases, with 12 bases between them. The CDR3 extends over 14 amino acids. Germline V gene sequence: CDR1 SEHNR, CDR2 FQNEAQ (reference sequence). In DNA, the CDR3 is TGTGCCAGCAGCTTGGGTGGAGGAGGAGAGACCCAGTACTTC. It translates to CASSLGGGGETQYF.

The rearrangement joins TRBV12-3 or TRBV12-4 to TRBJ1-1; weak D call: TRBD1 (6 bases). Deletions cut 2 bases from V and 7 bases from J, with 11 bases between. The CDR3 sequence is 13 residues long. CDR3 DNA: TGTGCCAGCAGTTTAAGGAAGGGGGATGAAGCTTTCTTT. Amino acids: CASSLRKGDEAFF.

This clonotype was seen ten or more times. J is TRBJ2-1 and V is TRBV24-1; 12 bases match TRBD2. V was pared by 5 bases and J by 12 bases, with 7 bases of the junction left unmatched. The CDR3 sequence is 14 residues long. From germline, CDR1 is KGHDR and CDR2 SFDVKD. The CDR3 DNA sequence: TGTGCCACCAGTGCGACTAGCGGGAGAATGGGGCAGTTCTTC. It is translated as CATSATSGRMGQFF.

In its sample, this clonotype was seen a few times. The rearrangement uses TRBV4-1 and TRBJ1-2; TRBD1 matches 9 bases. The germline V gene has CDR1 MGHRA and CDR2 YSYEKL. The CDR3 runs 14 residues. V trimming: 3 bases; J trimming: 6 bases; junction bases outside the gene matches: 5. The CDR3 DNA follows: TGCGCCAGCAGCCAGGACGGACAGGGGAATGGCTACACCTTC. This encodes CASSQDGQGNGYTF.

The CDR3 region has the DNA TGTGCCAGCACCCTGATCGGGTATGGCTATGGCTACACCTTC. Encoded protein: CASTLIGYGYGYTF. This sequence joins TRBV6-6 and TRBJ1-2; D is unclear. V was pared by 7 bases and J by 4 bases, with 16 bases between. The CDR3 totals 14 residues. CDR1 and CDR2 (germline): MNHNY, SVGAGI (reference sequence).

This clonotype was picked up many times. The chain links TRBV7-2 to TRBJ2-1, with 11 bases aligning to TRBD2. The V gene's germline CDR1 is SGHTA and CDR2 FQGNSA. The V gene end was trimmed by 2 bases and the J gene end by 8 bases; junction bases not matched to a gene: 5. The CDR3 spans 15 residues. DNA for the CDR3: TGTGCCAGCAGCTTAATAGCGGGAGGGCCTCATGAGCAGTTCTTC. Its protein is CASSLIAGGPHEQFF.

This clonotype has ten or more counts. The chain employs TRBV7-9 and TRBJ2-1; TRBD1 aligns across 7 bases. Germline V CDR1 and CDR2: SEHNR, FQNEAQ (reference sequence). CDR3 length: 16 amino acids. The J segment lost 7 bases and the V segment lost 5 bases, leaving 14 bases of the junction unmatched. CDR3 nucleotides: TGTGCCAGCAGCGTTATGGGACAGCTACTCCAGAATGAGCAGTTCTTC. Amino acid sequence: CASSVMGQLLQNEQFF.

In its sample, this clonotype was seen a few times. The genes are TRBV9 and TRBJ1-4, with TRBD1 identical over 7 bases. The germline gives CDR1 SGDLS, CDR2 YYNGEE. J gave up 3 bases and V 4 bases, and 6 bases lay outside the gene matches. The CDR3 loop spans 15 amino acids. The CDR3 DNA follows: TGTGCCAGCAGCCCCCGGGACAGCTCTAATGAAAAACTGTTTTTT. It codes for CASSPRDSSNEKLFF.

This clonotype was observed a few times. The genes are TRBV5-1 and TRBJ1-2; D perhaps matches TRBD1 (6 bases). This CDR3 comprises 13 residues. V lost 3 bases to trimming and J lost 7 bases, with 13 bases between them. Per germline, CDR1 SGHRS and CDR2 YFSETQ. The CDR3 reads CASSSGDWRGYTF. CDR3 nucleotides: TGCGCCAGCAGCTCAGGGGATTGGCGTGGCTACACCTTC.

The chain links TRBV12-3 or TRBV12-4 to TRBJ1-2; 11 bases align to TRBD1. V trimming: 2 bases; J trimming: 4 bases; junction bases outside the gene matches: 3. This CDR3 is 15 amino acids long. CDR3 in amino acids: CASSLRTGGFYGYTF. CDR3 coding DNA: TGTGCCAGCAGTTTAAGGACAGGGGGCTTCTATGGCTACACCTTC.

The CDR3 region is CASSPSGGPPPGDLYNEQFF. The CDR3, as DNA: TGCGCCAGCAGCCCCTCGGGCGGGCCCCCGCCGGGGGACCTATACAATGAGCAGTTCTTC. This chain uses TRBV5-1 with TRBJ2-1, with D perhaps matching TRBD2 (6 bases). V was cut by 4 bases and J by 4 bases, with 30 bases left in between. CDR1 and CDR2 from the germline V gene are SGHRS and YFSETQ. This CDR3 has 20 amino acids.

This clonotype has ten or more counts. The chain uses TRBV4-2 and TRBJ2-7; unclear D gene. The ends were cut back, 0 bases at V and 4 bases at J, with 4 bases in the middle. The CDR3 spans 12 residues. CDR1 LGHNA and CDR2 YNFKEQ come from the germline V gene. The CDR3 loop is CASSQDLYEQYF. In nucleotides, the CDR3 is TGTGCCAGCAGCCAAGATCTTTACGAGCAGTACTTC.

The V call is TRBV4-1, the J call TRBJ1-3, with 10 bases fitting TRBD1. The germline V gene encodes CDR1 MGHRA and CDR2 YSYEKL. With 4 bases clipped from V and 4 bases from J, the junction kept 10 bases outside the gene matches. CDR3 size: 17 residues. The CDR3 DNA is TGCGCCAGCAGCCGCAAACCCGGGACAGGGGACGGAAACACCATATATTTT. Its translation: CASSRKPGTGDGNTIYF.

The chain links TRBV5-1 to TRBJ1-1, with D unresolved. This CDR3 region has 15 residues. Trimming removed 0 bases from V and 2 bases from J, with 11 bases in between. Germline V gives CDR1 SGHRS, CDR2 YFSETQ. The CDR3 nucleotides read TGCGCCAGCAGCTTGGAGGGCAGCCCTAACACTGAAGCTTTCTTT. It codes for CASSLEGSPNTEAFF.

The genes are TRBV12-3 or TRBV12-4 and TRBJ1-2, with 7 bases lining up with TRBD1. With 6 bases clipped from V and 4 bases from J, the junction kept 8 bases outside the gene matches. CDR3 size: 14 residues. CDR3 sequence reads: CASRPGQKTYGYTF. The CDR3 bases are TGTGCCAGCAGACCGGGACAGAAAACCTATGGCTACACCTTC.

Only a few counts were recorded for this clonotype. J is TRBJ2-1 and V is TRBV6-4, with TRBD1 matching over 7 bases. CDR1 and CDR2 from the germline V gene are MRHNA and SNTAGT. This CDR3 is 15 amino acids long. Trimming cost V 6 bases and J 8 bases; bases outside gene matches: 13. CDR3 in amino acids: CASSSSSEGAYEQFF. The CDR3 DNA reads TGTGCCAGCAGCTCTAGTAGCGAGGGGGCATATGAGCAGTTCTTC.

There are a few counts of this clonotype. CDR3 nucleotides: TGTGCCAACATGGTTGCAGACAATGAGCAGTTCTTC. Residues: CANMVADNEQFF. The J gene is TRBJ2-1, the V gene TRBV7-9, with no clear D. V was clipped by 10 bases and J by 5 bases, with 12 bases between them. Germline CDR1 SEHNR, CDR2 FQNEAQ (reference sequence). The length of the CDR3 is 12 residues.

This clonotype was seen a handful of times. V usage is TRBV5-6 and J usage is TRBJ2-2, with D unresolved. CDR3 length: 13 residues. V was trimmed by 0 bases and J by 2 bases, leaving 2 bases between them. The germline gives CDR1 SGHDT, CDR2 YYEEEE. CDR3 coding DNA: TGTGCCAGCAGCTTGGATAACACCGGGGAGCTGTTTTTT. This sequence encodes CASSLDNTGELFF.

V gene TRBV7-9 combines with J gene TRBJ2-3, with 7 nucleotides matching TRBD2. Germline V gene lookup returns CDR1 SEHNR and CDR2 FQNEAQ (reference sequence). The ends lost 0 bases at V and 1 base at J; junction bases unmatched: 4. The CDR3 covers 16 residues. CDR3 residues: CASSLAPSGGTDTQYF. The CDR3 DNA is TGTGCCAGCAGCTTAGCGCCCAGCGGGGGCACAGATACGCAGTATTTT.

The chain uses TRBV9 and TRBJ2-7, with 13 bases lining up with TRBD2. V lost 0 bases, J lost 5 bases, and 5 bases stayed unmatched. The germline V gene encodes CDR1 SGDLS and CDR2 YYNGEE. CDR3 length: 16 residues. The CDR3 bases are TGTGCCAGCAGCGTAGTTGGGACTAGCGGGAACAACGAGCAGTACTTC. The encoded protein is CASSVVGTSGNNEQYF.

The gene calls are TRBV12-2 and TRBJ2-7; the DNA was not used to check the table's D call, TRBD2. TRBV12-2 is shown as a pseudogene. This CDR3 contains 14 residues. The CDR3 loop reads CASERDSLSGEQYF. CDR3 coding DNA: TGTGCAAGCGAACGGGACTCCCTGAGCGGAGAGCAGTACTTC.

The rearrangement links TRBV27 to TRBJ2-1, with TRBD1 as a possible D gene (6 bases). The CDR3 contains 14 residues. Germline CDR1 and CDR2: MNHEY and SMNVEV (reference sequence). Trimming shortened V by 5 bases and J by 0 bases, and 8 bases separated the two germline ends. The CDR3 DNA reads TGTGCCAGCAGTGAGGACAGCTCCTACAATGAGCAGTTCTTC. It yields the protein CASSEDSSYNEQFF.

V and J are TRBV9 and TRBJ2-2; D gene ambiguous. Germline loops: CDR1 SGDLS, CDR2 YYNGEE. The CDR3 has 17 residues. V lost 7 bases to trimming and J lost 2 bases, with 21 bases between them. The CDR3 sequence: CASGIGRHTVNTGELFF. The CDR3 bases are TGTGCCAGCGGGATAGGCAGACATACGGTAAACACCGGGGAGCTGTTTTTT.

This chain uses TRBV10-1 with TRBJ2-2; 7 nucleotides match TRBD2. CDR1 WNHNN and CDR2 SYGVQD come from the germline V gene (reference sequence). Trimming took 10 bases from V and 4 from J; bases not matched to a gene: 6. This CDR3 region has 13 residues. The CDR3 here is CATMTSFTGELFF. The CDR3 DNA follows: TGCGCCACCATGACTAGCTTCACCGGGGAGCTGTTTTTT.

The CDR3 region has the DNA TGTGCCAGCAGGGACGACAATGAGCAGTTCTTC. Translating gives CASRDDNEQFF. The V and J genes are TRBV2 and TRBJ2-1, with D unresolved. V dropped 6 bases and J dropped 5 bases, with 5 bases sitting between them. CDR1 SNHLY and CDR2 FYNNEI come from the germline V gene. The CDR3 has 11 residues.

This clonotype was picked up a small number of times. This chain joins TRBV7-9 and TRBJ2-2, with D tentatively TRBD1 (7 bases). The V and J ends lost 5 bases and 3 bases respectively, with 16 bases between them. This CDR3 comprises 16 residues. Germline CDR1 is SEHNR and CDR2 is FQNEAQ (reference sequence). CDR3 in DNA: TGTGCCAGCAGCCCCCAGGGGGGTCTTTACACCGGGGAGCTGTTTTTT. Translated, it gives CASSPQGGLYTGELFF. Looking up the rest from reference TRBV7-9 and TRBJ2-2 gives the full variable domain: DTGVSQNPRHKITKRGQNVTFRCDPISEHNRLYWYRQTLGQGPEFLTYFQNEAQLEKSRLLSDRFSAERPKGSFSTLEIQRTEQGDSAMYLCASSPQGGLYTGELFFGEGSRLTVL.

This rearrangement joins TRBV20-1 to TRBJ2-7; D ambiguous. Deletions cut 0 bases from V and 0 bases from J, with 12 bases between. This CDR3 has 15 residues. CDR1 and CDR2 from the germline V gene are DFQATT and SNEGSKA (reference sequence). DNA for the CDR3: TGCAGTGCTAGAGATCTGACGGGTAGCTCCTACGAGCAGTACTTC. It translates to CSARDLTGSSYEQYF.

This sequence joins TRBV7-3 and TRBJ1-1, with D unresolved. Trimming left V 0 bases short and J 5 bases short, with 13 bases between. Germline V gene sequence: CDR1 SGHTA, CDR2 FQGTGA. The CDR3 length is 15 residues. The chain's CDR3 is CASSLTGGRRTEAFF. The CDR3 coding sequence is TGTGCCAGCAGCTTAACGGGAGGGAGGAGGACTGAAGCTTTCTTT.

This chain connects TRBV4-1 to TRBJ2-1; 9 positions match TRBD2. The germline gives CDR1 MGHRA, CDR2 YSYEKL. V was clipped by 2 bases and J by 8 bases; unmatched bases: 16. This CDR3 is built from 18 residues. CDR3 amino acids: CASSQRFGGGAQGDEQFF. CDR3 in DNA: TGCGCCAGCAGCCAACGCTTTGGCGGGGGGGCCCAGGGGGATGAGCAGTTCTTC.